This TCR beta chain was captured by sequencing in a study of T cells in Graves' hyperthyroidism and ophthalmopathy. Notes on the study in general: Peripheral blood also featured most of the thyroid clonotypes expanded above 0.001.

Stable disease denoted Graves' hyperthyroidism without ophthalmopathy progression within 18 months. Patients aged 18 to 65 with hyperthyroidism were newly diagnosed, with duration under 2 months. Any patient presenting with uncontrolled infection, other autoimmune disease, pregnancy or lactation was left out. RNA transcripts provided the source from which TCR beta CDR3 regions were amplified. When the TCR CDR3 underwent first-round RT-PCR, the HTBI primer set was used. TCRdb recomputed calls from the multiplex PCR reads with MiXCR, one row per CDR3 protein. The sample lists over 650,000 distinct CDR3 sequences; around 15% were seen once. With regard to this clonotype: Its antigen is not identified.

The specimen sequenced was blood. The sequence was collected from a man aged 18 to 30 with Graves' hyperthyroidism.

The CDR3 bases are TGTGCCAGCAGTCGAACATGGACTAGCGGCTCTCAAGAGACCCAGTACTTC. Encoded protein: CASSRTWTSGSQETQYF. The V gene is TRBV2, the J gene TRBJ2-5; the match to TRBD2 covers 10 bases. Germline V lookup: CDR1 SNHLY, CDR2 FYNNEI. The CDR3 length is 17 residues. V was pared by 5 bases and J by 2 bases, with 11 bases of the junction left unmatched.